Below, 19 T cell receptor beta chains from the same sample are listed, as sequenced in a study of T cell responses to AZD1222 COVID-19 vaccine. Sequenced by immunoSEQ multiplex PCR; TCRdb stores in-frame clones only, minus some. The repertoire has some 150,000 clones, more than 90% of them found once; the top ten carry 18%. This material consisted of peripheral blood, taken on day 0 of AZD1222 vaccination. These receptors were taken from an adult in good health.

This sequence joins TRBV27 and TRBJ1-2; D is unclear. V lost 6 bases and J 4 bases, leaving 18 bases between the germline ends. Germline values: CDR1 MNHEY, CDR2 SMNVEV (reference sequence). CDR3 length: 15 amino acids. Here the CDR3 reads CASSLSLVALYGYTF. CDR3 sequence (DNA): TGTGCCAGCAGCCTCAGCCTAGTTGCCCTCTATGGCTACACCTTC.

Here the CDR3 reads CATSDHRGPADGYTF. The CDR3 bases are TGTGCCACCAGTGACCATCGGGGGCCCGCCGATGGCTACACCTTC. The chain combines TRBV24-1 with TRBJ1-2; D may be TRBD1 (6 bases). The V end was cut by 4 bases, the J end by 6 bases, with 17 bases between. The CDR3 has 15 residues. Germline V gives CDR1 KGHDR, CDR2 SFDVKD.

The chain couples TRBV9 to TRBJ1-1; TRBD1 might be the D (5 bases). Germline CDR1 and CDR2: SGDLS and YYNGEE. The CDR3 contains 13 residues. V lost 0 bases and J lost 3, with 6 bases in between. This CDR3 is CASSVVGDTEAFF. CDR3 nucleotide sequence: TGTGCCAGCAGCGTAGTGGGGGACACTGAAGCTTTCTTT.

The gene calls are TRBV4-1 and TRBJ2-4; no clear D. Germline V gene sequence: CDR1 MGHRA, CDR2 YSYEKL. Trimming pared 1 base from V and 9 bases from J, leaving 10 bases between. The CDR3 is made up of 13 amino acids. The CDR3: CASSQVTGGIQYF. The CDR3 nucleotides read TGCGCCAGCAGCCAAGTGACCGGTGGCATTCAGTACTTC.

The chain joins TRBV7-2 to TRBJ1-2, with D unclear. The CDR3 loop spans 14 amino acids. Germline assignment: CDR1 SGHTA and CDR2 FQGNSA. Trimming pared 0 bases from V and 0 bases from J, leaving 5 bases between. The CDR3, as DNA: TGTGCCAGCAGCTTAGCGGTAGCTAACTATGGCTACACCTTC. Its translation: CASSLAVANYGYTF.

The chain uses TRBV21-1 and TRBJ1-1; the table's D call, TRBD1, has no DNA check behind it. TRBV21-1 is given as a pseudogene. The CDR3 extends over 14 amino acids. Written as DNA, the CDR3 is TGTGCCAGCAGCACCTGGGACAGGAACACTGAAGCTTTCTTT. Protein: CASSTWDRNTEAFF.

In its sample, this clone was seen once. This chain connects TRBV7-9 to TRBJ1-5; D is unresolved. The V end was cut by 5 bases, the J end by 4 bases, with 6 bases between. The CDR3 has 12 residues. Germline V gene data show CDR1 as SEHNR and CDR2 as FQNEAQ (reference sequence). CDR3 sequence reads: CASSLLNQPQHF. Here the CDR3 DNA reads TGTGCCAGCAGCCTATTAAATCAGCCCCAGCATTTT.

The genes are TRBV13 and TRBJ2-4, with a tentative D call TRBD2 (5 bases). Germline CDR1 PRHDT, CDR2 FYEKMQ (reference sequence). The CDR3 extends over 14 amino acids. Between the trimmed V and J ends, which lost 3 bases and 7 bases, there was a span of 13 bases. CDR3 nucleotide sequence: TGTGCCAGCAGCTTGGTGGGAGCCGCGAACATTCAGTACTTC. As protein: CASSLVGAANIQYF.

V and J are TRBV30 and TRBJ2-7; D is undetermined. The V gene's germline CDR1 is GTSNPN and CDR2 SVGIG (reference sequence). The CDR3 consists of 11 residues. Trimming took off 3 bases at V and 0 bases at J, with 3 bases between the two ends. CDR3 sequence: CAWRDSYEQYF. The CDR3 region has the DNA TGTGCCTGGAGGGACTCCTACGAGCAGTACTTC.

The chain carries TRBV4-3 and TRBJ1-4; tentatively, D is TRBD1 (6 bases). From germline, CDR1 is LGHNA and CDR2 YSLEER. V shed 8 bases and J shed 6 bases, with 19 bases lying between them. The CDR3 length is 15 residues. The CDR3 is CASSKTGGYYEKLFF. DNA for the CDR3: TGCGCCAGCTCTAAGACCGGGGGCTATTATGAAAAACTGTTTTTT.

The V gene is TRBV12-3 or TRBV12-4, the J gene TRBJ1-5; D is uncertain. Trimming took off 6 bases at V and 4 bases at J, with 7 bases between the two ends. CDR3 length: 12 amino acids. CDR3 nucleotide sequence: TGTGCCAGCAGCGATCGAAATCAGCCCCAGCATTTT. The encoded protein is CASSDRNQPQHF.

The chain combines TRBV3-1 (or the pseudogene TRBV3-2) with TRBJ1-5, with D possibly being TRBD1 (5 bases). The germline V gene encodes CDR1 LGHDT and CDR2 YNNKEL (reference sequence). CDR3 length: 14 residues. V was shortened by 6 bases and J by 4 bases, with 13 bases between the two germline ends. DNA for the CDR3: TGTGCCAGCAGTCCGCGGCAGGGTAATCAGCCCCAGCATTTT. It specifies CASSPRQGNQPQHF.

CDR3 in amino acids: CASSKQGSVSEKLFF. The CDR3 DNA is TGCGCCAGCAGCAAACAGGGATCAGTGAGTGAAAAACTGTTTTTT. The rearrangement links TRBV5-1 to TRBJ1-4; weak D call: TRBD1 (6 bases). This CDR3 has 15 residues. Germline V lookup: CDR1 SGHRS, CDR2 YFSETQ. The germline V and J ends were trimmed by 4 bases and 7 bases, with 17 bases remaining between them.

V and J are TRBV6-2 or TRBV6-3 and TRBJ2-5; 8 positions match TRBD1. The V gene end was trimmed by 2 bases and the J gene end by 4 bases; junction bases not matched to a gene: 6. The CDR3 sequence is 15 residues long. Looked up from germline, CDR1 is MNHEY and CDR2 is SVGEGT. The CDR3 sequence is CASSYPDRVVETQYF. The CDR3 DNA reads TGTGCCAGCAGTTACCCGGACAGGGTGGTAGAGACCCAGTACTTC.

The chain carries TRBV29-1 and TRBJ1-1; no definite D call. The V end lost 2 bases, the J end lost 4 bases, and 20 bases lay between the germline ends. This CDR3 region has 16 residues. Germline V gene lookup returns CDR1 SQVTM and CDR2 ANQGSEA. The CDR3 DNA is TGCAGCGTTGAATCTGGATTGGCAGCTACCATCACTGAAGCTTTCTTT. Protein sequence: CSVESGLAATITEAFF.

This chain joins TRBV7-2 and TRBJ1-2, with D unclear. There are 14 residues in the CDR3. Germline V gives CDR1 SGHTA, CDR2 FQGNSA. Trimming removed 0 bases from V and 4 bases from J, with 9 bases in between. In DNA form, the CDR3 reads TGTGCCAGCAGCTTAGCTTCAGTGAGCTATGGCTACACCTTC. Its translation is CASSLASVSYGYTF.

V usage is TRBV11-2 and J usage is TRBJ2-7; D remains unclear. This CDR3 comprises 12 residues. Germline-derived CDR1 and CDR2 are SGHAT and FQNNGV. Trimming removed 1 base at V and 2 bases at J, with 3 bases between. CDR3 sequence: CASSLGAYEQYF. CDR3 DNA sequence: TGTGCCAGCAGCTTAGGCGCCTACGAGCAGTACTTC.

The chain recombines TRBV27 with TRBJ1-2, with a tentative D call TRBD1 (5 bases). The CDR3 loop spans 13 amino acids. V was shortened by 5 bases and J by 7 bases, with 14 bases between the two germline ends. Germline-derived CDR1 and CDR2 are MNHEY and SMNVEV (reference sequence). CDR3 nucleotide sequence: TGTGCCAGCAGTCCTGTGAGGGGCGGTGGCTACACCTTC. Residues: CASSPVRGGGYTF.

The V call is TRBV6-4, the J call TRBJ2-3; weak D call: TRBD2 (7 bases). There are 15 residues in the CDR3. V was trimmed by 2 bases and J by 0 bases, leaving 9 bases between them. The V gene's germline CDR1 is MRHNA and CDR2 SNTAGT. CDR3 nucleotide sequence: TGTGCCAGCAGTGACGGGGGGGCTAGCACAGATACGCAGTATTTT. Amino acid sequence: CASSDGGASTDTQYF.